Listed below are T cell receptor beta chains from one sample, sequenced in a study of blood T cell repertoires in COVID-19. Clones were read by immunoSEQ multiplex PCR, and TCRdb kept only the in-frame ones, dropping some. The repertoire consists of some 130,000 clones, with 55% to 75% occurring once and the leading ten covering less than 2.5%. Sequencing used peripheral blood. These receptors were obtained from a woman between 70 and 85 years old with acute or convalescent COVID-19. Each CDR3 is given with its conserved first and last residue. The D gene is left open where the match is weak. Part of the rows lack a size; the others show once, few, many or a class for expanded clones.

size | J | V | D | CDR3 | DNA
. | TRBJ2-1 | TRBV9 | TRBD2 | CASSVAGAYNEQFF | TGTGCCAGCAGCGTGGCGGGAGCCTACAATGAGCAGTTCTTC
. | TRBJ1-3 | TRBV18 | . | CASSLLPDSIGNTIYF | TGTGCCAGCTCACTCCTTCCAGACAGCATAGGAAACACCATATATTTT
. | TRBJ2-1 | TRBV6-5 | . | CASTLGYEQFF | TGTGCCAGCACCTTGGGCTATGAGCAGTTCTTC
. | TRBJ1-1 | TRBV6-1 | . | CASSYYSDTEAFF | TGTGCCAGCAGTTATTACTCGGACACTGAAGCTTTCTTT
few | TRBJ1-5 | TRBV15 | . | CATSRDMAADQPQHF | TGTGCCACCAGCAGAGATATGGCGGCTGATCAGCCCCAGCATTTT
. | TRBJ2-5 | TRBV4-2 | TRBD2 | CASSNRLAVQETQYF | TGTGCCAGCAGCAATCGACTAGCGGTGCAAGAGACCCAGTACTTC
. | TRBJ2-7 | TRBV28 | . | CASSYVRGDTYEQYF | TGTGCCAGCAGTTATGTCAGGGGCGATACCTACGAGCAGTACTTC
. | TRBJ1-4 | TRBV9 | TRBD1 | CASNLGSGQGGEKLFF | TGTGCCAGCAACCTGGGATCTGGACAGGGAGGAGAAAAACTGTTTTTT
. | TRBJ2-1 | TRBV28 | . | CASSLGLGTSRWDNEQFF | TGTGCCAGCAGCCTAGGTTTGGGTACTAGCAGGTGGGACAATGAGCAGTTCTTC
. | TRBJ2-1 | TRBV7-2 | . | CASREGAGNEQFF | TGTGCCAGCAGGGAGGGGGCCGGGAATGAGCAGTTCTTC
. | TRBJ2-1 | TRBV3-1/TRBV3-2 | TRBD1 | CASRRDSSNEQFF | TGTGCCAGTCGCCGGGACAGCTCCAATGAGCAGTTCTTC
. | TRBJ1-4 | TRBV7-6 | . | CASSPKYGGDSNEKLFF | TGTGCCAGCAGCCCAAAGTATGGAGGGGACTCTAATGAAAAACTGTTTTTT
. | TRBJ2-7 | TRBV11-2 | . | CASSKGVYEQYF | TGTGCCAGCAGCAAGGGGGTCTACGAGCAGTACTTC
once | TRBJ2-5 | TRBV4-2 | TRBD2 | CASSLGLAGVEETQYF | TGTGCCAGCAGCTTGGGACTAGCGGGAGTCGAAGAGACCCAGTACTTC
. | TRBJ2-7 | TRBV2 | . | CASRLGTYEQYF | TGTGCCAGCCGCCTGGGCACCTACGAGCAGTACTTC
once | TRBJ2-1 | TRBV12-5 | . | CASGLVLGNTGNEQFF | TGTGCTAGTGGTTTGGTACTAGGAAACACTGGAAATGAGCAGTTCTTC
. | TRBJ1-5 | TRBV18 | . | CASSPRAIGNQPQHF | TGTGCCAGCTCACCGAGGGCTATCGGCAATCAGCCCCAGCATTTT
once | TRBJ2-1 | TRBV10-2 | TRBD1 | CASSRITGASRGNEQFF | TGCGCCAGCAGTCGAATAACAGGGGCCTCCCGTGGGAATGAGCAGTTCTTC
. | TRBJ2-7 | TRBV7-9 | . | CASSPRQATGMVEQYF | TGTGCCAGCAGCCCCCGACAGGCTACGGGTATGGTCGAGCAGTACTTC
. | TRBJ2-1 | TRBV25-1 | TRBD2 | CASSGRGGRNNEQFF | TGTGCCAGCAGTGGGCGGGGGGGCCGAAACAATGAGCAGTTCTTC
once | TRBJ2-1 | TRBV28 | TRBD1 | CASTNHGWDRGFNEQFF | TGTGCCAGCACCAACCACGGATGGGACAGGGGGTTTAATGAGCAGTTCTTC
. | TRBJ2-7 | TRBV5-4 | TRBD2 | CASSSGSGSSYEQYF | TGTGCCAGCAGCTCCGGGAGCGGGAGCTCCTACGAGCAGTACTTC
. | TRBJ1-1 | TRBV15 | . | CATSRTTGSTEAFF | TGTGCCACCAGCAGAACAACAGGAAGCACTGAAGCTTTCTTT
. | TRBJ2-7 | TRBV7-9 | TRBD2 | CASSSPQTSGASMTEQYF | TGTGCCAGCAGCTCTCCCCAGACTAGCGGGGCCTCCATGACCGAGCAGTACTTC
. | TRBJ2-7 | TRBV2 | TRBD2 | CASNRERGEYEQYF | TGTGCCAGCAACAGAGAACGGGGGGAATACGAGCAGTACTTC
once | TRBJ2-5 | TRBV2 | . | CASSEQAQETQYF | TGTGCCAGCAGTGAACAGGCCCAAGAGACCCAGTACTTC
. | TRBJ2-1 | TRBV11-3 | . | CASSKGGVNEQFF | TGTGCCAGCAGCAAGGGGGGGGTGAATGAGCAGTTCTTC
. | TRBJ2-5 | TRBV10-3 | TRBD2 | CAINPGGGETQYF | TGTGCCATCAACCCGGGAGGAGGGGAGACCCAGTACTTC
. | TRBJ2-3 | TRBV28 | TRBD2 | CASRGGERELDTQYF | TGTGCCAGCAGGGGCGGGGAGCGGGAGCTGGATACGCAGTATTTT
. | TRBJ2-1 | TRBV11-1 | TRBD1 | CASSLEGGRDNEQFF | TGTGCCAGCAGCTTAGAAGGGGGCAGGGACAATGAGCAGTTCTTC
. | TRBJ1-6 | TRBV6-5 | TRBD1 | CASSSRLGTGGSPLHF | TGTGCCAGCAGTTCCCGGCTGGGGACAGGGGGCTCACCCCTCCACTTT
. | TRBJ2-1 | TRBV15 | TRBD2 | CATSRDWSDSGGFYNEQFF | TGTGCCACCAGCAGAGATTGGTCGGATAGCGGGGGATTCTACAATGAGCAGTTCTTC
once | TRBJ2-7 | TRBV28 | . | CASSFLGRFYEQYF | TGTGCCAGCAGTTTCCTCGGCAGGTTCTACGAGCAGTACTTC
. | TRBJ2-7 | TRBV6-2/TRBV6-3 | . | CASSLRGQPPYEQYF | TGTGCCAGCAGCCTACGCGGACAGCCCCCCTACGAGCAGTACTTC
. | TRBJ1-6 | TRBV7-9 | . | CASSTTVYNSPLHF | TGTGCCAGCAGCACGACAGTCTATAATTCACCCCTCCACTTT
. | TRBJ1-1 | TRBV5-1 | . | CASSSRGGDTEAFF | TGCGCCAGCAGCTCCAGGGGAGGGGACACTGAAGCTTTCTTT
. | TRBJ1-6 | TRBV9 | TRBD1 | CASSAGGSYNSPLHF | TGTGCCAGCAGCGCAGGGGGCTCCTATAATTCACCCCTCCACTTT
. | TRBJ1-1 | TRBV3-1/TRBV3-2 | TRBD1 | CASSRESLQGASEAFF | TGTGCCAGCAGTCGAGAGAGTTTACAGGGGGCTTCTGAAGCTTTCTTT
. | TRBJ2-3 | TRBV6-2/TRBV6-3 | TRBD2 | CASSPGGLNTQYF | TGTGCCAGCAGTCCGGGGGGGCTTAATACGCAGTATTTT
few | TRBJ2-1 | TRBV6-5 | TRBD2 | CASSYRGGRDEQFF | TGTGCCAGCAGTTACCGGGGGGGCCGAGATGAGCAGTTCTTC
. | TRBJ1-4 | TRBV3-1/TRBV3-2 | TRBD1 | CASSGQGGEKLFF | TGTGCCAGCAGCGGACAGGGTGGGGAAAAACTGTTTTTT
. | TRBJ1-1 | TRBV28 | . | CASRPGGRTEAFF | TGTGCCAGCAGGCCCGGGGGTCGGACTGAAGCTTTCTTT
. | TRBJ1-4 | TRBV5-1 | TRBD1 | CASSSDREDEKLFF | TGCGCCAGCAGCTCGGACAGGGAAGATGAAAAACTGTTTTTT
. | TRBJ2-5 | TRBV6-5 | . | CASQWTQGRQETQYF | TGTGCCAGTCAGTGGACACAGGGTCGCCAAGAGACCCAGTACTTC
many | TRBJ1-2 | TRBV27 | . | CASSPLPRGAEGYTF | TGTGCCAGCAGTCCCCTCCCAAGGGGCGCAGAGGGCTACACCTTC
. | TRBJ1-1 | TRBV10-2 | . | CASKWQVDTEAFF | TGCGCCAGCAAGTGGCAGGTAGACACTGAAGCTTTCTTT
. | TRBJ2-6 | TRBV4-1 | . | CARSRQERASGANVLTF | TGCGCCCGCAGCCGCCAGGAGAGGGCCTCTGGGGCCAACGTCCTGACTTTC
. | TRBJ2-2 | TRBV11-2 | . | CASSLAQANTGELFF | TGTGCCAGCAGTCTCGCGCAGGCGAACACCGGGGAGCTGTTTTTT
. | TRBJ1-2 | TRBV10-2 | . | CASSEVDYGYTF | TGCGCCAGCAGTGAGGTCGACTATGGCTACACCTTC
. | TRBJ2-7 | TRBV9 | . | CASTVGAGSSYEQYF | TGTGCCAGTACCGTAGGAGCGGGTAGCTCCTACGAGCAGTACTTC